The T cell receptor (beta chain) described here comes from a study of T cells in Graves' hyperthyroidism and ophthalmopathy. Blood was drawn at first hyperthyroidism diagnosis, before any ophthalmopathy symptoms. Worth noting for this clonotype: Its target is unknown.

TCR beta CDR3 region amplification was performed from RNA transcripts. The TCR CDR3 first-round RT-PCR relied on the HTBI primer set. TCRdb recomputed calls from the multiplex PCR reads with MiXCR, one row per CDR3 protein. The sample holds some 600,000 distinct CDR3 sequences, 11% to 15% seen once. Study observations and caveats: Clonotypes that were expanded in thyroid above 0.001 mostly appeared in blood too.

The V end was cut by 5 bases, the J end by 1 base, with 15 bases between. Germline CDR1 reads SGHVS; CDR2 reads FQNEAQ. This CDR3 has 16 amino acids. The gene calls are TRBV7-8 and TRBJ1-5; D unclear. The sample comprised blood. This sequence originates from a woman aged 25 to 45 with Graves' hyperthyroidism that later progressed to Graves' ophthalmopathy. The CDR3 coding sequence is TGTGCCAGCAGCCCCCGGGCGGGAGAAAGCAATCAGCCCCAGCATTTT. It specifies CASSPRAGESNQPQHF.